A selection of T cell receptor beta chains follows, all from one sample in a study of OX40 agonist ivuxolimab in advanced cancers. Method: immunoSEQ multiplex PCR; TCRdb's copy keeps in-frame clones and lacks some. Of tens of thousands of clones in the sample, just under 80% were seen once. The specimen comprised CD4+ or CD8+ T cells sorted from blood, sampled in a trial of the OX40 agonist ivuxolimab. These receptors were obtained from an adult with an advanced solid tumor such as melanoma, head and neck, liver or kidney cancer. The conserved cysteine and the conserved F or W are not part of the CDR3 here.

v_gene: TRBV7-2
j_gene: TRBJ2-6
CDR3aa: ASSPGTGVPGANVLT

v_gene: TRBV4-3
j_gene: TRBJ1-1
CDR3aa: ASSQENGFTEAF

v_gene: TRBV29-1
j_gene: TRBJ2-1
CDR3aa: SVATYNEQF

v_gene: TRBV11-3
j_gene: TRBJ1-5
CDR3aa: ASSLGTGSNQPQH

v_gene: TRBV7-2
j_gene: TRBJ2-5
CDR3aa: ASSWGQRETQY

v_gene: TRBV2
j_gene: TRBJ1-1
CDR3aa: ASSMRGGAF

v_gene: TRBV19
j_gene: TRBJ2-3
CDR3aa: ASSIPGQGAADTQY

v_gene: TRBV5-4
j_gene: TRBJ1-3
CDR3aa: ASSGGALEAIY

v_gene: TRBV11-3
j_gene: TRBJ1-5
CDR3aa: ASSFGTANSNQPQH

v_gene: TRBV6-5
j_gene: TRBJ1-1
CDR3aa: ASSRTGRRTEAF

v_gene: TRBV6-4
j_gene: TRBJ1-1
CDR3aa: ASSDSRAAPAF

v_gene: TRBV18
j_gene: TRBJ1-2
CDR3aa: ASSPGTGGLYGYT

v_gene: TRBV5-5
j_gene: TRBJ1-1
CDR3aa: ASSFGLRAGTEAF

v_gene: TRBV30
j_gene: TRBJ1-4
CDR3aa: AWSPGRINEKLF

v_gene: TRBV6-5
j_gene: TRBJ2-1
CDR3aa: ASRLAGVYYNEQF

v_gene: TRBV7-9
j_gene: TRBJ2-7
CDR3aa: ASRDRSDPYEQY

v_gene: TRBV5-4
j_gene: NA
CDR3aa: ASSLGTMGSEQY

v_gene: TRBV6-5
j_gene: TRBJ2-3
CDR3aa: ASSNRGGTQY

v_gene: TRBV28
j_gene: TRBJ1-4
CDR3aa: ASNWPGQGIRKLF

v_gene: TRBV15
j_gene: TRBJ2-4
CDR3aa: ATSSQGAKNIQY

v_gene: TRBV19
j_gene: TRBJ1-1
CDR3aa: ASSSLGQGFTEAF

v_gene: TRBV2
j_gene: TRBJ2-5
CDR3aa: ATARTGVQETQY

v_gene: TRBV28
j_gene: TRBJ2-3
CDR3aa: ASSPVSGSSTDTQY

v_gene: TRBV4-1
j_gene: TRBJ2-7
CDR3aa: ASSQVGRLHEQY

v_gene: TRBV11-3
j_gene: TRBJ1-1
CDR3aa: ASRQAYSLTMNTEAF

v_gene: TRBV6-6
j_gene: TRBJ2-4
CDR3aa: ASSWRQGHRNIQY

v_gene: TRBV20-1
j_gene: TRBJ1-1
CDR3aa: SARGDTEAF

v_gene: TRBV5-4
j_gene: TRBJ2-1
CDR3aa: ASSSGGQTYNEQF

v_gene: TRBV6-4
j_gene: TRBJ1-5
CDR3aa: ASSSLEGQPQH

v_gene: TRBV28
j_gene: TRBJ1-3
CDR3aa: ASSPPDGGNTIY

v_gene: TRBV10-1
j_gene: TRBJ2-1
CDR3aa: ASSEVRSGAPEQF

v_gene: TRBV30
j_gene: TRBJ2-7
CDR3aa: AWSPDPRFGEWDKSYEQY

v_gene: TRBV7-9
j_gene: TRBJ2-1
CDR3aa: ASSLLRGMQEDEQF

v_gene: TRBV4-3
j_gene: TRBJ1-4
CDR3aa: ASSPWTGDVNEKLF

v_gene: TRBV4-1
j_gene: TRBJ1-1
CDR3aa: ASSQGLGGGPEAF

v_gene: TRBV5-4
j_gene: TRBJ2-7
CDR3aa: ASSLGSSYEQY

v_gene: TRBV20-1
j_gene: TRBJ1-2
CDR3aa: SANRNYGYT

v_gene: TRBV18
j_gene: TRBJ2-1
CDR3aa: ASSLSRGDEQF

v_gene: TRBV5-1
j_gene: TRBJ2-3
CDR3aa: ASSWAPDRVPDTQY

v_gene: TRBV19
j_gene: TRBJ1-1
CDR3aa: ASGQFEAF

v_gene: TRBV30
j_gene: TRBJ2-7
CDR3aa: AWTKTNSPYEQY